The present T cell receptor beta chain was sequenced within a study of shared clonotypes between healthy human individuals. Study-wide background: CD4 naive and memory got three plates each, CD8 naive two, CD8 memory one. Overall study findings and caveats: Relative to clonotypes present in all four donors, those not shared had lower generation probabilities.

Recent vaccinations or acute infections were absent in the healthy HIV-negative adult donors. Data came from immunoSEQ multiplex PCR; TCRdb stores just in-frame clones and leaves some out. The table records around 2.5 million clones, roughly 93% of them present only once. Points on this clone: Its antigen is not known.

The germline CDR1 and CDR2 sequences are MNHNY and SVGAGI (reference sequence). V lost 2 bases, J lost 1 base, and 8 bases lay in between. The CDR3 has 14 amino acids. Sequencing was carried out using naive CD4+ T cells from PBMCs. Noted subset: CD45RA+ positively selected. The rearrangement uses TRBV6-6 and TRBJ1-1; D not resolved. The source is a man younger than 35 in good health. Some clones in this sample may be carry-over from other donors' samples. In nucleotides, the CDR3 is TGTGCCAGCAGTTACGGAGAGGGGAACACTGAAGCTTTCTTT. The encoded protein is CASSYGEGNTEAFF.